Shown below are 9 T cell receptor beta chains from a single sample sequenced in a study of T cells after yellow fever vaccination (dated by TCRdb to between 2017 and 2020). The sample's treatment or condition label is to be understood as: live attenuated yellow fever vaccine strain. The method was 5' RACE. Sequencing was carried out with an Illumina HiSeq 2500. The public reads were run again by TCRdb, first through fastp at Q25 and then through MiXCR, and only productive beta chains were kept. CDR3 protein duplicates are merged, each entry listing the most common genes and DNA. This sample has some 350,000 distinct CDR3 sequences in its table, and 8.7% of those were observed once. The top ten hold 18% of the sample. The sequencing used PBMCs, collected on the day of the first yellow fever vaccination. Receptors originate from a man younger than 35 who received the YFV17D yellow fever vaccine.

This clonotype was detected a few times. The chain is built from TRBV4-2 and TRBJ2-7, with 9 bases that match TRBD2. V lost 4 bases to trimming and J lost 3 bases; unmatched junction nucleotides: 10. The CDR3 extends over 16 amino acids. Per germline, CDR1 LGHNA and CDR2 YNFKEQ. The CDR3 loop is CASSPSARGGLYEQYV. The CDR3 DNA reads TGTGCCAGCAGCCCCTCCGCGCGGGGGGGACTCTACGAGCAGTACGTC.

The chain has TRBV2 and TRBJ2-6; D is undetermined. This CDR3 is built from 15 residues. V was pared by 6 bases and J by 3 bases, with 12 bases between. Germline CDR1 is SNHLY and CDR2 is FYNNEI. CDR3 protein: CASSPRIGGANVLTF. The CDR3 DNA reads TGTGCCAGCAGCCCCAGGATCGGTGGGGCCAACGTCCTGACTTTC.

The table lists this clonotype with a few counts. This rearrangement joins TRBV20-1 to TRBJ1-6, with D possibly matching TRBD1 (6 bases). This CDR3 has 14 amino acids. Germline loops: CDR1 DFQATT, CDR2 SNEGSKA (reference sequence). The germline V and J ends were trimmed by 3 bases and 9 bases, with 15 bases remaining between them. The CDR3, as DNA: TGCAGTGCTAGTTTTCAGGGGATCGGTTCACCCCTCCACTTT. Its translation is CSASFQGIGSPLHF.

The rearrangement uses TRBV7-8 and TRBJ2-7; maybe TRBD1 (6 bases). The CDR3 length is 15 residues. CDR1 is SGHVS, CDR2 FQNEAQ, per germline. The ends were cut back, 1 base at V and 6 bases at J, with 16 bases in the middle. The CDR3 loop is CASSLGPRGIGEQYF. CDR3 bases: TGTGCCAGCAGCTTAGGCCCCAGGGGAATCGGCGAGCAGTACTTC.

The CDR3 nucleotides are TGCGCCAGCAGCTTTGGACAGGGGAACTATGGCTACACCTTC. Its translation is CASSFGQGNYGYTF. This rearrangement joins TRBV5-1 to TRBJ1-2, with 9 bases identical to TRBD1. The CDR3 has 14 residues. The germline CDR1 and CDR2 sequences are SGHRS and YFSETQ. J was trimmed by 2 bases and V by 2 bases; bases with no gene match: 1.

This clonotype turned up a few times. Here the CDR3 DNA reads TGCAGTGCCCGGGGGGACAGCAAAGAGACCCAGTACTTC. It yields the protein CSARGDSKETQYF. The rearrangement joins TRBV20-1 to TRBJ2-5, with D perhaps assigned TRBD1 or TRBD2 (7 bases each). The CDR3 consists of 13 residues. V was pared by 6 bases and J by 3 bases, with 14 bases between. Germline values: CDR1 DFQATT, CDR2 SNEGSKA (reference sequence).

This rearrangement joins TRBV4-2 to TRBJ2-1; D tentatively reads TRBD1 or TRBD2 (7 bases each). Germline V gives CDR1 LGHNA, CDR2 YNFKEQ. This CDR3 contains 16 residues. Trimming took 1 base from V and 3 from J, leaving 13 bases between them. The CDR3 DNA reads TGTGCCAGCAGCCAAGGGGTCAGGGGGGGCTACAATGAGCAGTTCTTC. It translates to CASSQGVRGGYNEQFF.

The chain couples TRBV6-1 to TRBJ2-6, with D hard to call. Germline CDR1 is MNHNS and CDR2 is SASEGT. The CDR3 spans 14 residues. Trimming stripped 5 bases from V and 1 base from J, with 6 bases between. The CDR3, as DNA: TGTGCCAGCAGTCCGATATCTGGGGCCAACGTCCTGACTTTC. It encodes CASSPISGANVLTF.

CDR3: CASSQVGNPGLWDSPLHF. As DNA, the CDR3 is TGCGCCAGCAGCCAAGTTGGGAACCCGGGACTGTGGGATTCACCCCTCCACTTT. The chain employs TRBV4-1 and TRBJ1-6; the D gene is possibly TRBD1 (5 bases). V lost 1 base and J lost 8, with 21 bases in between. The germline V gene encodes CDR1 MGHRA and CDR2 YSYEKL. This CDR3 spans 18 amino acids.